Each of the 9 T cell receptor beta chains below was sequenced from the same sample in a study of cytomegalovirus exposure and HLA in healthy donors. PCR was performed using 60 Vbeta and 13 Jbeta primers. Repertoires were generated with immunoSEQ multiplex PCR, while TCRdb's copy carries only in-frame clones and drops some. Among roughly 170,000 clones listed, roughly 84% were seen once. The sequenced material came from PBMCs. The receptor source for this set is a male donor in good health and CMV-seronegative.

This chain links TRBV23-1 with TRBJ1-5; D uncertain. TRBV23-1 is given ORF status, its function remaining uncertain. Trimming pared 5 bases from V and 2 bases from J, leaving 19 bases between. The CDR3 contains 17 residues. CDR3 residues: CASSSMTRCVRNQPQHF. The CDR3 DNA follows: TGCGCCAGCAGTTCAATGACGAGGTGCGTGCGCAATCAGCCCCAGCATTTT.

Only one count was recorded for this clone. The rearrangement joins TRBV4-2 to TRBJ2-2, with 8 nucleotides matching TRBD1. Trimming removed 0 bases from V and 3 bases from J; junction bases left unmatched: 3. The CDR3 loop spans 16 amino acids. Germline-derived CDR1 and CDR2 are LGHNA and YNFKEQ. The CDR3 sequence is CASSQETGDHTGELFF. CDR3 DNA sequence: TGTGCCAGCAGCCAAGAGACAGGGGATCACACCGGGGAGCTGTTTTTT.

The chain recombines TRBV2 with TRBJ1-5; 7 nucleotides line up with TRBD1. Germline CDR1 reads SNHLY; CDR2 reads FYNNEI. Trimming removed 4 bases from V and 6 bases from J; junction bases left unmatched: 18. The CDR3 contains 18 residues. The CDR3 region has the DNA TGTGCCAGCAGTGGCGGGGCTGGCGGGACAGTAGGAGGTCAGCCCCAGCATTTT. Amino acid sequence: CASSGGAGGTVGGQPQHF.

The chain links TRBV7-6 to TRBJ1-1; 7 nucleotides line up with TRBD1. This CDR3 spans 15 amino acids. Germline-derived CDR1 and CDR2 are SGHVS and FNYEAQ. V was clipped by 5 bases and J by 2 bases; unmatched bases: 8. The CDR3 sequence: CASSLNQGGNTEAFF. The CDR3 DNA is TGTGCCAGCAGCCTAAACCAGGGGGGAAACACTGAAGCTTTCTTT.

The J gene is TRBJ2-7, the V gene TRBV2; tentative D call: TRBD2 (6 bases). The V end was cut by 9 bases, the J end by 0 bases, with 18 bases between. In germline, CDR1 is SNHLY, CDR2 FYNNEI. This CDR3 is 15 amino acids long. CDR3 nucleotide sequence: TGTGCCAGAAGGGGACCGGTCGGGAGCTCCTACGAGCAGTACTTC. It specifies CARRGPVGSSYEQYF.

Here the CDR3 reads CASSQVQIYGYTF. CDR3 nucleotide sequence: TGTGCCAGCAGCCAAGTACAGATCTATGGCTACACCTTC. The chain carries TRBV14 and TRBJ1-2, with D hard to call. This CDR3 is 13 amino acids long. Trimming took 1 base from V and 4 from J, leaving 7 bases between them. The V gene's germline CDR1 is SGHDN and CDR2 FVKESK. Together with reference TRBV14 and TRBJ1-2, the CDR3 gives the full variable domain: EAGVTQFPSHSVIEKGQTVTLRCDPISGHDNLYWYRRVMGKEIKFLLHFVKESKQDESGMPNNRFLAERTGGTYSTLKVQPAELEDSGVYFCASSQVQIYGYTFGSGTRLTVV.

V is TRBV6-1 and J is TRBJ1-6; possibly TRBD1 for D (6 bases). The CDR3 covers 15 residues. Germline values: CDR1 MNHNS, CDR2 SASEGT. Trimming left V 7 bases short and J 9 bases short, with 19 bases between. The DNA for the CDR3 is TGTGCCAGCACCCTAACAGGGACGGGGGGTTCACCCCTCCACTTT. It is translated as CASTLTGTGGSPLHF.

The rearrangement joins TRBV6-4 to TRBJ2-3; 15 bases map to TRBD2. V lost 6 bases and J lost 4; bases outside the gene matches: 8. The CDR3 loop spans 17 amino acids. CDR1 is MRHNA, CDR2 SNTAGT, per germline. CDR3 bases: TGTGCCAGCAGAGGGACTAGCGGGAGGCGGTGGGCAGATACGCAGTATTTT. Translated, it gives CASRGTSGRRWADTQYF.

V is TRBV9 and J is TRBJ2-5, with D perhaps matching TRBD2 (6 bases). Germline CDR1 is SGDLS and CDR2 is YYNGEE. Trimming took 3 bases from V and 2 from J, leaving 11 bases between them. This CDR3 has 14 residues. The CDR3, as DNA: TGTGCCAGCAGCGCCCTGGGACTGCAAGAGACCCAGTACTTC. As protein: CASSALGLQETQYF. The variable domain in full, completed from reference TRBV9 and TRBJ2-5, reads DSGVTQTPKHLITATGQRVTLRCSPRSGDLSVYWYQQSLDQGLQFLIQYYNGEERAKGNILERFSAQQFPDLHSELNLSSLELGDSALYFCASSALGLQETQYFGPGTRLLVL.